These T cell receptor beta chains were read from a single sample in a study of radiation and T cells in renal cell carcinoma. Assay: immunoSEQ multiplex PCR; the TCRdb copy retains only in-frame clones and omits some. The table has some 150,000 clones, approximately 88% seen once; the top ten hold 13%. The sample in question was blood, obtained from a patient whose treatment included radiotherapy and nephrectomy. All receptors derive from a woman aged 50 to 65 with renal cell carcinoma. Each CDR3 is given with its conserved first and last residue. Fields, in order: V gene, J gene, clone size, CDR3 length, D gene, CDR3 protein, CDR3 DNA. The D gene is left open where the match is weak. Clone sizes are given selectively: once, few, many, or a class where the clone is expanded.

>TRBV6-5|TRBJ2-5|NA|15|TRBD2
CASNPRASGRKTQYF
TGTGCCAGCAACCCGCGGGCTAGCGGGAGAAAGACCCAGTACTTC
>TRBV4-1|TRBJ2-3|NA|16|NA
CASSQRQPSGTDTQYF
TGCGCCAGCAGTCAGCGACAACCTTCAGGAACAGATACGCAGTATTTT
>TRBV9|TRBJ1-1|NA|15|NA
CASSPQWTVNTEAFF
TGTGCCAGCAGCCCCCAATGGACGGTTAACACTGAAGCTTTCTTT
>TRBV19|TRBJ1-4|NA|14|NA
CASSIDGAGEKLFF
TGTGCCAGTAGTATAGATGGGGCTGGAGAAAAACTGTTTTTT
>TRBV18|TRBJ1-2|NA|15|TRBD1
CASSPGTGSLYGYTF
TGTGCCAGCTCACCGGGGACAGGGAGCCTTTATGGCTACACCTTC
>TRBV19|TRBJ2-5|NA|14|NA
CASSNDIMQETQYF
TGTGCCAGTAGTAATGACATCATGCAAGAGACCCAGTACTTC
>TRBV5-1|TRBJ2-3|NA|15|NA
CASSRVTASTDTQYF
TGCGCCAGCAGCCGAGTTACTGCTAGCACAGATACGCAGTATTTT
>TRBV7-3|TRBJ2-7|few|13|NA
CASSPYGGYEQYF
TGTGCCAGCAGCCCATACGGCGGGTACGAGCAGTACTTC
>TRBV15|TRBJ1-5|NA|15|TRBD1
CATSSGDRVRQPQHF
TGTGCCACCAGCAGTGGGGACAGGGTGCGCCAGCCCCAGCATTTT
>TRBV6-1|TRBJ2-3|NA|14|TRBD2
CAFRTSGSTDTQYF
TGTGCCTTCCGGACTAGCGGTAGCACAGATACGCAGTATTTT
>TRBV5-5|TRBJ2-1|NA|16|NA
CASSPSQGNTYNEQFF
TGTGCCAGCAGCCCCAGTCAGGGGAACACCTACAATGAGCAGTTCTTC
>TRBV27|TRBJ2-7|NA|14|NA
CASSSQGNLGEQYF
TGTGCCAGCAGTTCTCAGGGGAATTTAGGCGAGCAGTACTTC
>TRBV5-1|TRBJ1-1|NA|17|TRBD1
CASSQYIRQGAPSQAFF
TGCGCCAGCAGCCAATACATCCGACAGGGGGCTCCATCACAAGCTTTCTTT
>TRBV2|TRBJ1-5|NA|13|NA
CASSSYSNQPQHF
TGTGCCAGTTCCAGTTATAGCAATCAGCCCCAGCATTTT
>TRBV6-5|TRBJ1-2|NA|14|NA
CASSTGGMSYGYTF
TGTGCCAGCAGTACGGGGGGAATGAGCTATGGCTACACCTTC
>TRBV7-2|TRBJ1-5|NA|15|NA
CSSSQTTHSNQPQHF
TGTTCCAGCAGCCAAACCACTCATAGCAATCAGCCCCAGCATTTT
>TRBV5-8|TRBJ1-1|NA|12|TRBD1
CASSPGTAAAFF
TGTGCCAGCAGCCCCGGGACAGCTGCAGCTTTCTTT
>TRBV29-1|TRBJ2-3|NA|13|NA
CSVVTSNRDTQYF
TGCAGCGTTGTGACCTCAAACAGGGATACGCAGTATTTT
>TRBV11-2|TRBJ2-7|NA|15|TRBD2
CASSDASGASYEQYF
TGTGCCAGCAGCGACGCTAGCGGGGCCTCCTACGAGCAGTACTTC
>TRBV19|TRBJ1-1|NA|15|NA
CASTHRETENTEAFF
TGTGCCAGTACCCACCGGGAAACGGAGAACACTGAAGCTTTCTTT
>TRBV5-1|TRBJ2-2|NA|13|TRBD1
CASSIQGHGELFF
TGCGCCAGCAGCATACAGGGGCACGGGGAGCTGTTTTTT
>TRBV11-3|TRBJ2-3|NA|15|TRBD2
CASSLSSGGADTQYF
TGTGCCAGCAGCTTATCTAGCGGGGGGGCGGATACGCAGTATTTT
>TRBV19|TRBJ1-1|NA|14|NA
CASSVQRGNTEAFF
TGTGCCAGTAGTGTCCAGAGGGGAAACACTGAAGCTTTCTTT
>TRBV7-2|TRBJ2-7|NA|15|NA
CASSYQGLFSYEQYF
TGTGCCAGCAGCTATCAGGGGCTCTTTTCCTACGAGCAGTACTTC
>TRBV5-4|TRBJ2-3|NA|13|NA
CASRAGKEDTQYF
TGTGCCAGCAGGGCGGGGAAGGAGGATACGCAGTATTTT
>TRBV28|TRBJ1-5|NA|12|NA
CASSSLNQPQHF
TGTGCCAGCAGTTCCCTTAATCAGCCCCAGCATTTT
>TRBV19|TRBJ1-2|NA|14|NA
CASGGGPGHYGYTF
TGTGCCAGTGGCGGCGGGCCCGGACACTATGGCTACACCTTC
>TRBV5-6|TRBJ2-2|NA|15|TRBD1
CASSRRTGEAGELFF
TGTGCCAGCAGCCGCAGGACAGGGGAAGCCGGGGAGCTGTTTTTT
>TRBV9|TRBJ2-4|NA|17|TRBD2
CASSPSSGGAGKNIQYF
TGTGCCAGCAGCCCCAGCAGCGGGGGGGCGGGCAAAAACATTCAGTACTTC
>TRBV7-3|TRBJ2-5|NA|15|NA
CASSLKGGVDETQYF
TGTGCCAGCAGCTTGAAGGGTGGAGTAGACGAGACCCAGTACTTC
>TRBV9|TRBJ1-5|NA|15|NA
CASSVSAGLNQPQHF
TGTGCCAGCAGCGTCTCCGCAGGGCTCAATCAGCCCCAGCATTTT
>TRBV6-5|TRBJ1-2|NA|11|NA
CASKGLYGYTF
TGTGCCAGCAAAGGCCTCTATGGCTACACCTTC
>TRBV6-5|TRBJ1-1|NA|11|NA
CASYRTDEAFF
TGTGCCAGCTACCGGACAGATGAAGCTTTCTTT
>TRBV2|TRBJ1-2|few|14|TRBD1
CASRAGQGGYGYTF
TGTGCCAGCAGGGCCGGACAGGGGGGCTATGGCTACACCTTC
>TRBV7-2|TRBJ1-1|NA|12|NA
CASSLAGSEAFF
TGTGCCAGCAGCTTAGCAGGATCTGAAGCTTTCTTT
>TRBV7-2|TRBJ2-5|NA|13|NA
CASSFVVQETQYF
TGTGCCAGCAGCTTTGTCGTCCAAGAGACCCAGTACTTC
>TRBV6-5|TRBJ1-1|NA|13|NA
CASSYPYGQKAFF
TGTGCCAGCAGTTACCCCTACGGACAAAAAGCTTTCTTT
>TRBV6-1|TRBJ2-3|NA|16|TRBD1
CASSEMGQASTDTQYF
TGTGCCAGCAGTGAAATGGGACAGGCTAGCACAGATACGCAGTATTTT
>TRBV4-1|TRBJ2-7|NA|17|NA
CASSSRAGQVLSYEQYF
TGCGCCAGCAGCTCACGAGCGGGACAGGTTCTCTCCTACGAGCAGTACTTC
>TRBV15|TRBJ2-1|NA|16|TRBD2
CATSSSGILKYNEQFF
TGTGCCACCAGTTCTAGCGGCATTTTGAAATACAATGAGCAGTTCTTC
>TRBV13|TRBJ2-1|NA|18|TRBD2
CASSYGRGGFSSYNEQFF
TGTGCCAGCAGCTACGGGCGGGGGGGTTTCAGCTCCTACAATGAGCAGTTCTTC